The rows below give T cell receptor beta chains drawn from one sample of a study of Graves' ophthalmopathy and Graves' hyperthyroidism. From the multiplex PCR reads, TCRdb called clonotypes with MiXCR, one entry per CDR3 protein. The sample has about 740,000 distinct CDR3 sequences, roughly two fifths seen once. Sequenced: peripheral blood. The receptors originated from an adult man with Graves' ophthalmopathy. Both conserved end residues are part of each CDR3. Fields, in order: D gene, J gene, clone size, V gene, CDR3 protein. The D gene is left open where the match is weak. Size is stated for part of the rows, as once, few or many counts, or as a class when the clone is expanded.

>-|TRBJ1-4|-|TRBV9
CASSQGDTAGPFF
>TRBD2|TRBJ2-5|-|TRBV20-1
CSATPTSGGNQETQYF
>-|TRBJ1-2|-|TRBV7-2
CASITPGSSSYGYTF
>-|TRBJ2-6|-|TRBV12-3/TRBV12-4
CATNRVLRSGANVLTF
>TRBD1|TRBJ2-7|-|TRBV2
CASSRDRDYYEQYF
>TRBD1|TRBJ2-2|many|TRBV25-1
CASSLTGANTGELFF
>TRBD1|TRBJ1-4|few|TRBV25-1
CAKRGTGDEKLFF
>TRBD2|TRBJ2-7|few|TRBV20-1
CSAWGTSGSSYEQYF
>-|TRBJ2-5|-|TRBV29-1
CSVGPSGNQETQYF
>-|TRBJ1-4|-|TRBV25-1
CASSEARGAINEKLFF
>-|TRBJ1-1|few|TRBV5-6
CASSKGRATEAFF
>-|TRBJ2-6|few|TRBV25-1
CASSQGVPSGANVLTF
>-|TRBJ2-7|few|TRBV2
CASSEALTAEYEQYF
>-|TRBJ1-6|-|TRBV10-3
CASSGNMGLVNNSPLHF
>-|TRBJ2-2|-|TRBV19
CASTPKARGGELFF
>-|TRBJ2-7|many|TRBV10-2
CASSETRAYEQYF
>-|TRBJ1-2|few|TRBV7-9
CASSPRGGVYGYTF
>-|TRBJ2-7|-|TRBV10-3
CATGGSSEQYF
>-|TRBJ1-6|many|TRBV5-1
CASSLSGGYSPLHF
>-|TRBJ1-4|-|TRBV7-9
CASRLTGATNEKLFF
>-|TRBJ1-4|-|TRBV2
CASSGTDHEKLFF
>TRBD2|TRBJ2-5|many|TRBV29-1
CSGLAGEETQYF
>-|TRBJ1-2|-|TRBV20-1
CSARDLTGGNYGYTF
>-|TRBJ2-2|-|TRBV10-1
CASSTGTRGGGRELLF